This T cell receptor (beta chain) was recovered during a study of beta chain features in type 1 diabetes. One heparinised blood draw, averaging approximately 0.11 L, came from each donor. This clone was seen a single time. Antigen specificity is unknown. Overall study results and limits: PCR might show a preference for shorter templates, equally across patients and controls. Among all four CD4+ subsets, Type 1 diabetes patients had TCRB CDR3s that were moderately but significantly shorter. Among type 1 diabetes patients, VDJ junctions had fewer insertions and more deletions.

V lost 5 bases and J lost 3; bases outside the gene matches: 3. The CDR3 extends over 13 amino acids. The V gene's germline CDR1 is LNHDA and CDR2 SQIVND (reference sequence). The investigators reverse transcribed all of the isolated RNA, so they sequenced expressed TCRB transcripts. Produced via immunoSEQ multiplex PCR; TCRdb's table is partial and in-frame only. Of tens of thousands of clones in the sample, roughly three fifths were seen once. The chain combines TRBV19 with TRBJ2-7; TRBD1 matches 8 bases. What was sequenced was Tregs from blood. The clonotype comes from a woman aged 18-35 years in good health. The CDR3 coding sequence is TGTGCCAGTAGTGGGACAGGAGTCTACGAGCAGTACTTC. Residues: CASSGTGVYEQYF.